Reported below is one TCR beta chain. The target antigen is unknown. This record comes from a study of blood T cells in healthy people across ages. Study-wide results and limits: Older age coincided with a roughly linear decline in TCR beta diversity per million T cells.

The length of the CDR3 is 9 residues. In germline, CDR1 is SEHNR, CDR2 FQNEAQ (reference sequence). Researchers isolated at least 7 million PBMCs per sample. Using a J-beta primer mix together with a sample-barcoded 5' primer, a second PCR was run for roughly 6 to 11 cycles. MiXCR, run by TCRdb on the 5' RACE reads, gives a single entry per CDR3 protein. The sample has roughly 800,000 distinct CDR3 sequences, about 26% seen once. Another study also made use of these data, one on T cells of mothers and their children. This second study notes: Extraction yielded RNA that went, in full, into cDNA synthesis at roughly 1.5 ug per 15 ul. Related mother-child pairs shared slightly more overlap than unrelated pairs, but the difference was non-significant.

The TCR comes from a boy aged 5 to 17 in good health. Material for sequencing was blood. The J gene is TRBJ2-5, the V gene TRBV7-9; D is unresolved. Judging by the DNA end, TRBJ2-1 fits better; the J call may be wrong. As DNA, the CDR3 is TGTGCCAGCAGCCTAGAGCAGTTCTTC. Translating it yields CASSLEQFF.